This T cell receptor beta chain was observed in a study of blood T cell repertoires in COVID-19. At the level of the study: Material from acute and convalescent COVID-19 was sourced from the United States, Italy and Spain. Sources were T cells, B-cell-depleted T cells, or PBMCs; the material itself was cDNA or gDNA.

In the original processing: Amplified reference gene primers provided the basis for estimating nucleated cell counts. Libraries were prepared by immunoSEQ multiplex PCR; TCRdb keeps only in-frame clonotypes and omits some of them. The DNA was the basis for D and trimming; V, J and clone size are from that table. The sample carries over 140,000 clones, over 60% recorded once. The receptor was isolated from a woman of 80 years or more with active or convalescent COVID-19. Sample: peripheral blood.

As DNA, the CDR3 is TGTGCCAGCAGCCAAAGAACTGGAGCAGGGGCAACTAATTCACCCCTCCACTTT. The encoded protein is CASSQRTGAGATNSPLHF. The V call is TRBV4-2, the J call TRBJ1-6; D is possibly TRBD1 (6 bases). CDR3 size: 18 residues. CDR1 is LGHNA and CDR2 is YNFKEQ in the germline V gene. V lost 2 bases and J 6 bases, leaving 20 bases between the germline ends.